The 27 T cell receptor beta chains below come from one sample, sequenced in a study of vaccination effects on CD4 cells after COVID-19. The antigens these receptors bind are not known. Before sequencing, viral peptide pools were used by the ViraFEST assay to expand antigen-specific CD4+ T cells. CD4+ T cells were isolated after around 10 days of culture. Two-dose BNT162b2 or mRNA-1273 vaccination was given to participants. Method: immunoSEQ multiplex PCR; TCRdb's copy keeps in-frame clones and lacks some. The table has roughly 27,000 clones, about 80% seen once. Sequencing was performed on CD4+ T cells from PBMCs cultured with SARS-CoV-2 spike peptides, taken after COVID-19 vaccination. The source is a human donor who received a COVID-19 vaccine. Some clones in this sample may be carry-over from other donors' samples.

This rearrangement joins TRBV19 to TRBJ1-2, with D possibly being TRBD1 (6 bases). Germline lookup yields CDR1 LNHDA and CDR2 SQIVND (reference sequence). This CDR3 is 17 amino acids long. The ends were cut back, 7 bases at V and 4 bases at J, with 25 bases in the middle. CDR3 DNA: TGTGCCAGTAAGGCCCCGCGGGGAGGACAGAGCATCTATGGCTACACCTTC. Amino acid sequence: CASKAPRGGQSIYGYTF.

This chain links TRBV7-2 with TRBJ1-3, with D perhaps TRBD1 (5 bases). CDR1 is SGHTA and CDR2 is FQGNSA in the germline V gene. The V end lost 1 base, the J end lost 2 bases, and 12 bases lay between the germline ends. This CDR3 contains 16 residues. The CDR3 nucleotides are TGTGCCAGCAGCTTAGGGGGGGAGGCCACTGGAAACACCATATATTTT. This encodes CASSLGGEATGNTIYF.

The chain combines TRBV19 with TRBJ1-5; D call uncertain. The CDR3 is 14 residues long. The germline V and J ends were trimmed by 4 bases and 2 bases, with 9 bases remaining between them. The germline V gene encodes CDR1 LNHDA and CDR2 SQIVND (reference sequence). CDR3 sequence reads: CASSTGLGNQPQHF. The CDR3 DNA follows: TGTGCCAGTAGTACAGGACTCGGCAATCAGCCCCAGCATTTT.

This clone was detected a few times. This sequence joins TRBV6-2 or TRBV6-3 and TRBJ1-2; no definite D call. The CDR3 has 12 amino acids. V was shortened by 0 bases and J by 7 bases, with 6 bases between the two germline ends. Per the germline V gene, CDR1 is MNHEY and CDR2 is SVGEGT. The CDR3 nucleotides read TGTGCCAGCAGTTACTCAGGCCCTGGCTACACCTTC. It is translated as CASSYSGPGYTF.

The chain employs TRBV25-1 and TRBJ1-3, with 7 bases fitting TRBD1. Germline CDR1 reads MGHDK; CDR2 reads SYGVNS. CDR3 length equals 15 residues. V was pared by 4 bases and J by 0 bases, with 3 bases of the junction left unmatched. CDR3 sequence (DNA): TGTGCCAGCAGTGCGACAGGGCCCTCTGGAAACACCATATATTTT. This gives the protein CASSATGPSGNTIYF.

This chain links TRBV3-1 (or the pseudogene TRBV3-2) with TRBJ1-2, with D uncertain. The V gene lost 0 bases and the J gene lost 8 bases, with 13 bases spanning the gap. The CDR3 extends over 14 amino acids. Germline CDR1 reads LGHDT; CDR2 reads YNNKEL (reference sequence). The CDR3 DNA reads as TGTGCCAGCAGCCAAGATAGGTGGGAAGAGGGCTACACCTTC. It specifies CASSQDRWEEGYTF.

This chain connects TRBV5-6 to TRBJ1-1; 9 nucleotides align to TRBD1. Germline V gene data show CDR1 as SGHDT and CDR2 as YYEEEE. V was clipped by 4 bases and J by 0 bases; unmatched bases: 1. The CDR3 runs to 14 residues. For the CDR3, the DNA is TGTGCCAGCAGCCGGACAGGGGTGAACACTGAAGCTTTCTTT. Amino acids: CASSRTGVNTEAFF.

CDR3 in amino acids: CASTLGRDTGELFF. CDR3 bases: TGCGCCAGCACGTTAGGCAGAGACACCGGGGAGCTGTTTTTT. The gene calls are TRBV10-1 and TRBJ2-2; D not certain. Per the germline V gene, CDR1 is WNHNN and CDR2 is SYGVQD (reference sequence). The CDR3 has 14 residues. V lost 7 bases to trimming and J lost 3 bases, with 12 bases between them.

This chain connects TRBV12-1 to TRBJ1-5. TRBV12-1 corresponds to a pseudogene. There are 18 residues in the CDR3. Here the CDR3 reads CASSEKGPPKNSNQPQHF. The DNA of the CDR3 is TGTGCCAGCAGCGAAAAGGGACCACCTAAAAATAGCAATCAGCCCCAGCATTTT.

The CDR3 spells CASSSRVNTEAFF. CDR3 coding DNA: TGTGCCAGCAGCTCACGGGTGAACACTGAAGCTTTCTTT. The gene calls are TRBV7-9 and TRBJ1-1; D uncertain. V was pared by 4 bases and J by 0 bases, with 6 bases between. In germline, CDR1 is SEHNR, CDR2 FQNEAQ (reference sequence). This CDR3 has 13 amino acids.

The chain links TRBV5-1 to TRBJ2-3, with D possibly being TRBD1 or TRBD2 (5 bases each). This CDR3 contains 14 residues. V lost 4 bases to trimming and J lost 0 bases, with 9 bases between them. The germline CDR1 and CDR2 sequences are SGHRS and YFSETQ. In DNA, the CDR3 is TGCGCCAGCAGCCTCGGGACGAGCACAGATACGCAGTATTTT. It codes for CASSLGTSTDTQYF. The entire variable domain, with the rest obtained from reference TRBV5-1 and TRBJ2-3, is as follows: KAGVTQTPRYLIKTRGQQVTLSCSPISGHRSVSWYQQTPGQGLQFLFEYFSETQRNKGNFPGRFSGRQFSNSRSEMNVSTLELGDSALYLCASSLGTSTDTQYFGPGTRLTVL.

The genes are TRBV7-9 and TRBJ2-5, with 10 bases identical to TRBD2. Germline CDR1 is SEHNR and CDR2 is FQNEAQ (reference sequence). Trimming at V came to 6 bases and at J to 3 bases, leaving 4 bases not matched to a gene. The CDR3 has 14 residues. The CDR3 region has the DNA TGTGCCAGCAGGGAAGCGGGGGGGAAAGAGACCCAGTACTTC. It translates to CASREAGGKETQYF.

This sequence joins TRBV28 and TRBJ1-5; TRBD1 is a possible D gene (5 bases). The CDR3 loop spans 13 amino acids. Germline V gene data show CDR1 as MDHEN and CDR2 as SYDVKM. V was cut by 5 bases and J by 6 bases, with 11 bases left in between. CDR3 region: CASSIETVQPQHF. Written as DNA, the CDR3 is TGTGCCAGCAGTATAGAGACAGTTCAGCCCCAGCATTTT.

The chain couples TRBV5-1 to TRBJ1-1; D is possibly TRBD1 (6 bases). V was shortened by 0 bases and J by 3 bases, with 9 bases between the two germline ends. In germline, CDR1 is SGHRS, CDR2 YFSETQ. The CDR3 length is 14 residues. CDR3 nucleotides: TGCGCCAGCAGCTTGGGACAGGCCGACACTGAAGCTTTCTTT. Translation gives CASSLGQADTEAFF.

The gene calls are TRBV19 and TRBJ2-5; 8 bases agree with TRBD1. CDR1 LNHDA and CDR2 SQIVND come from the germline V gene (reference sequence). The CDR3 is made up of 13 amino acids. Unmatched junction bases numbered 7, after V lost 8 bases and J lost 5 bases. The DNA of the CDR3 is TGTGCCAGTTCGGACAGGGCGCGGGAGACCCAGTACTTC. This encodes CASSDRARETQYF.

The chain's CDR3 is CASSPSGQGLYV. CDR3 bases: TGTGCCAGCAGTCCTTCGGGACAGGGATTGTACGTC. The chain is built from TRBV25-1 and TRBJ2-7; 9 nucleotides align to TRBD1. The V gene's germline CDR1 is MGHDK and CDR2 SYGVNS. V trimming: 5 bases; J trimming: 12 bases; junction bases outside the gene matches: 8. The CDR3 is 12 residues long.

This clone was seen once. V gene TRBV7-8 combines with J gene TRBJ2-7; D is possibly TRBD1 (5 bases). This CDR3 is 15 amino acids long. Per the germline V gene, CDR1 is SGHVS and CDR2 is FQNEAQ. Between the trimmed V and J ends, which lost 2 bases and 1 base, there was a span of 12 bases. The CDR3 loop reads CASSLFPGPSYEQYV. The CDR3 DNA follows: TGTGCCAGCAGCTTATTCCCAGGGCCTTCCTACGAGCAGTACGTC.

This clone was seen once. V and J are TRBV3-1 (or the pseudogene TRBV3-2) and TRBJ1-2; D may be TRBD1 (6 bases). V was trimmed by 0 bases and J by 8 bases, leaving 13 bases between them. The CDR3 is 14 residues long. Germline loops: CDR1 LGHDT, CDR2 YNNKEL (reference sequence). CDR3 coding DNA: TGTGCCAGCAGCCAAGATGGGGGGGGGCGAGGCTACACCTTC. It translates to CASSQDGGGRGYTF.

This rearrangement joins TRBV7-2 to TRBJ2-2; 7 nucleotides agree with TRBD2. V shed 5 bases and J 6 bases; nucleotides not matched to a gene: 3. Germline V lookup: CDR1 SGHTA, CDR2 FQGNSA. This CDR3 contains 13 residues. The CDR3 DNA reads TGTGCCAGCAGCCGGGCGGGGGCCGGGGAGCTGTTTTTT. Protein sequence: CASSRAGAGELFF. Variable domain in full (rest from reference TRBV7-2 and TRBJ2-2): GAGVSQSPSNKVTEKGKDVELRCDPISGHTALYWYRQSLGQGLEFLIYFQGNSAPDKSGLPSDRFSAERTGGSVSTLTIQRTQQEDSAVYLCASSRAGAGELFFGEGSRLTVL.

The J gene is TRBJ2-1, the V gene TRBV19; D is unclear. Germline CDR1 LNHDA, CDR2 SQIVND (reference sequence). Deletions cut 2 bases from V and 5 bases from J, with 7 bases between. The CDR3 has 13 residues. CDR3 DNA sequence: TGTGCCAGTAGTATAAGTTCGAACAATGAGCAGTTCTTC. It is translated as CASSISSNNEQFF.

The V gene is TRBV6-6, the J gene TRBJ2-5; 7 nucleotides align to TRBD1. V lost 2 bases and J lost 1; bases outside the gene matches: 4. The germline V gene has CDR1 MNHNY and CDR2 SVGAGI (reference sequence). This CDR3 is built from 15 residues. In DNA, the CDR3 is TGTGCCAGCAGTTACCCGGGACAGTTCCAAGAGACCCAGTACTTC. It codes for CASSYPGQFQETQYF.

This clone came up once. The chain joins TRBV6-2 or TRBV6-3 to TRBJ1-2; D gene uncertain. The CDR3 runs to 14 residues. CDR1 is MNHEY and CDR2 is SVGEGT in the germline V gene. V lost 0 bases and J lost 13, with 18 bases in between. CDR3 protein: CASSYSAIIPAPTF. The DNA of the CDR3 is TGTGCCAGCAGTTACTCTGCGATTATCCCGGCACCCACCTTC.

This chain uses TRBV3-1 (or the pseudogene TRBV3-2) with TRBJ1-1; D gene unclear. From germline, CDR1 is LGHDT and CDR2 YNNKEL (reference sequence). This CDR3 has 14 residues. Trimming took off 0 bases at V and 4 bases at J, with 9 bases between the two ends. The chain's CDR3 is CASSQDREGTEAFF. CDR3 in DNA: TGTGCCAGCAGCCAAGATCGGGAGGGCACTGAAGCTTTCTTT.

The chain links TRBV4-1 to TRBJ1-5, with D hard to call. CDR1 and CDR2 from the germline V gene are MGHRA and YSYEKL. The V gene lost 4 bases and the J gene lost 7 bases, with 14 bases spanning the gap. This CDR3 has 14 amino acids. CDR3 bases: TGCGCCAGCAGCCGTTGGGGAAGAGGACAGCCCCAGCATTTT. The encoded protein is CASSRWGRGQPQHF.

The chain recombines TRBV28 with TRBJ2-3; D may be TRBD1 or TRBD2 (5 bases each). This CDR3 region has 16 residues. CDR1 and CDR2 (germline): MDHEN, SYDVKM. Trimming removed 7 bases at V and 2 bases at J, with 19 bases between. The CDR3 here is CASTLYRGRNTDTQYF. The CDR3 nucleotides are TGTGCCAGCACCCTCTACCGGGGCCGAAACACAGATACGCAGTATTTT.

This rearrangement joins TRBV19 to TRBJ2-7, with D tentatively TRBD1 (5 bases). Trimming removed 3 bases at V and 0 bases at J, with 12 bases between. Per germline, CDR1 LNHDA and CDR2 SQIVND (reference sequence). This CDR3 is built from 15 residues. The DNA of the CDR3 is TGTGCCAGTAGTATGGTGACAGATAACTCCTACGAGCAGTACGTC. This translates into CASSMVTDNSYEQYV.

This clone has a handful of counts. The V gene is TRBV19, the J gene TRBJ1-6; D not resolved. Germline CDR1 reads LNHDA; CDR2 reads SQIVND (reference sequence). V lost 9 bases and J lost 7, with 19 bases in between. The CDR3 has 15 amino acids. In nucleotides, the CDR3 is TGTGCCAGCAAACGCGGCGGTGAGGGAAATTCACCCCTCCACTTT. Translating it yields CASKRGGEGNSPLHF.